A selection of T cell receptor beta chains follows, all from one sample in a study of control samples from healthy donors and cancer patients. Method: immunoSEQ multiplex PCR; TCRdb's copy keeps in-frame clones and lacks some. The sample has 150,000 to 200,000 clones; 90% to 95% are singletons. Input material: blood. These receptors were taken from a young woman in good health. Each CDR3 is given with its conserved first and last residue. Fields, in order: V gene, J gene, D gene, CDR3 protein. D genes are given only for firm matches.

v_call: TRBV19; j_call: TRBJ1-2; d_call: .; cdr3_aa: CASSIAANYGYTF
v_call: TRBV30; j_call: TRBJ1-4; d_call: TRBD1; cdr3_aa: CAAGTGAEKLFF
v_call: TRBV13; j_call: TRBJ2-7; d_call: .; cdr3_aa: CASSTRQYEQYF
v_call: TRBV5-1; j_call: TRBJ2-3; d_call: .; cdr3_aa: CASSVGDSTDTQYF
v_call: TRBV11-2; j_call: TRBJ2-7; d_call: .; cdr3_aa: CASSLEVVSYEQYF
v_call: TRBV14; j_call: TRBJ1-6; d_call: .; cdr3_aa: CASSQAHNSPLHF
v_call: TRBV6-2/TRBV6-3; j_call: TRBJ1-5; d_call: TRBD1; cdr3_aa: CASSVQGNNQPQHF
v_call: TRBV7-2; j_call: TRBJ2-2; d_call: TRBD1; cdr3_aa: CASKGQGNTGELFF
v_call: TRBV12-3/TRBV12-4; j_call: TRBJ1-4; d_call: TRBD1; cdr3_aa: CASSGTAEKLFF
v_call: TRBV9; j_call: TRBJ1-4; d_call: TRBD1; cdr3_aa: CASSQGGTGNEKLFF
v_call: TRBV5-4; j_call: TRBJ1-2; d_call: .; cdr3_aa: CASSLGQGYYGYTF
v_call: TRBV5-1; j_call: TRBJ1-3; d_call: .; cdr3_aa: CASRPGVSGNTIYF
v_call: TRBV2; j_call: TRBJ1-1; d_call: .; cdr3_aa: CASSEVKGTEAFF
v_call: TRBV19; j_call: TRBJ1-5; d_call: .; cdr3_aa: CASSMRTGNQPQHF
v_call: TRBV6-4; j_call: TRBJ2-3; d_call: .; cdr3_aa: CASSESSGSTDTQYF
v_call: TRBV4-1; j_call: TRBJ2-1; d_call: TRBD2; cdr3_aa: CASSEETSGRLNEQFF
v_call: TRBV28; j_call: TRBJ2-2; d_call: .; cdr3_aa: CASSLRVNTGELFF
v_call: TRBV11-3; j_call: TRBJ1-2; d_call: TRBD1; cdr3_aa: CASSSGTGVNYGYTF
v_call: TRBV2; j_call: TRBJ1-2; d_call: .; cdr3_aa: CASSGQNYGYTF
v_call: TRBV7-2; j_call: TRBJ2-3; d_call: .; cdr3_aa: CASSLRLVGDTQYF
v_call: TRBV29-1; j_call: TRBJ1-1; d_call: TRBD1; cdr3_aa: CSGSDREEAFF
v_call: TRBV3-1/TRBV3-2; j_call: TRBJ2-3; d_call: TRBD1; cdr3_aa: CASSQWGQGPDTQYF
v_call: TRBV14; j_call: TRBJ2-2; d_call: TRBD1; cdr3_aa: CASSPTGGNTGELFF
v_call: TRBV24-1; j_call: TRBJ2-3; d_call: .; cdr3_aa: CATSDTTGSGTDTQYF
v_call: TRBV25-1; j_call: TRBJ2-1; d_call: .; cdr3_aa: CASSPTGTPSSYNEQFF
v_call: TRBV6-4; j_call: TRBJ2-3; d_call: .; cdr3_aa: CASSDSTSGPQYF
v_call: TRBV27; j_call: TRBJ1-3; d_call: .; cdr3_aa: CASSRTGSGNTIYF
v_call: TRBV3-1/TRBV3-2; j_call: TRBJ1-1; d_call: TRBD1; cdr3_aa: CASSPNRGRGAFF
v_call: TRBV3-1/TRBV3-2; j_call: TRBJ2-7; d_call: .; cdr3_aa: CASSQPGSPYEQYF
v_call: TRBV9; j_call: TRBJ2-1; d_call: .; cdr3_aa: CASSVVGDSYNEQFF
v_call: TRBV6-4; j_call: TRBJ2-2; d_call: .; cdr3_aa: CASSDDYTGELFF
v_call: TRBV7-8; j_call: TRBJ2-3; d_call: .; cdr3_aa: CASSLDGSADTQYF
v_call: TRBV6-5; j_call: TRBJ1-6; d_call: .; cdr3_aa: CASSYTGSRNSPLHF
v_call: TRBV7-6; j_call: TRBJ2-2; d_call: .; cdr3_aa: CASSPTANTGELFF
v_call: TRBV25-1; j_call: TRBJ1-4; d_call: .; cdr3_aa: CASSVTTNEKLFF
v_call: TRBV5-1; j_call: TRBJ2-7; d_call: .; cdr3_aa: CASSLGGSGAYEQYF
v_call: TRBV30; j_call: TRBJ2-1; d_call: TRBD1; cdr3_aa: CAWSVPGDRGRDEQFF
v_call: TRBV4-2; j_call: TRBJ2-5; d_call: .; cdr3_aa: CASSQDLRGETQYF
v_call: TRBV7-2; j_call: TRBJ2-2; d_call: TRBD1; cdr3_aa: CASSATRDRGPGELFF
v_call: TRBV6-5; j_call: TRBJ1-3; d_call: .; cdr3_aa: CASRVGPLSGNTIYF
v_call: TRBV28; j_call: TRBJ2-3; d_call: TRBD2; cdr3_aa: CASSLAGGPDTQYF
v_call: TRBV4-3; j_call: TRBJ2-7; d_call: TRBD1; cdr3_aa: CASSQDPQGAYEQYF
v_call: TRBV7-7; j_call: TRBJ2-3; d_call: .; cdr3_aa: CASSLEGDTDTQYF
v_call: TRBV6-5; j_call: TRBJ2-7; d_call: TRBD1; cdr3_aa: CASSPGQGASEQYF
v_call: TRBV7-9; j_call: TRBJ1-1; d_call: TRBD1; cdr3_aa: CASSDRGSEAFF